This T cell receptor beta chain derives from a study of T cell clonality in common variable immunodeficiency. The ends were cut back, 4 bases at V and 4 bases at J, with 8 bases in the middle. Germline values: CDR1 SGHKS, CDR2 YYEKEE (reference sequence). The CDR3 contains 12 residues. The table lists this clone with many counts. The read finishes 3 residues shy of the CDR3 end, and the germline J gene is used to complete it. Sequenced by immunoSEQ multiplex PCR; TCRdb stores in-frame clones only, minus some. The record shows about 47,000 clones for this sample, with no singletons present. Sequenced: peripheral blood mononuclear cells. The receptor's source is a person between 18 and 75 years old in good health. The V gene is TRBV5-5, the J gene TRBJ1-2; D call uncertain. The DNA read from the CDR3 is TGTGCCAGCAGCCCTGAAGGCTATGGC. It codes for CASSPEGYG. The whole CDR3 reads CASSPEGYGYTF.